A selection of T cell receptor beta chains follows, all from one sample in a study of T cells in Graves' hyperthyroidism and ophthalmopathy. TCRdb fed the multiplex PCR reads into MiXCR, producing one record per CDR3 protein. The repertoire consists of nearly 250,000 distinct CDR3 sequences, with about 25% occurring once and the leading ten covering approximately 35%. The material sequenced was blood. All receptors derive from a woman aged 40-49 years with Graves' ophthalmopathy. CDR3s include the opening cysteine and the closing phenylalanine or tryptophan. A D gene is named only where the DNA matches it firmly. Size values are once, few and many counts, or a class for expanded clones, and some rows have none.

V	D	J	length	size	CDR3	DNA
TRBV20-1	.	TRBJ2-5	14	many	CSAPPEAGSETQYF	TGCAGTGCCCCCCCCGAGGCAGGGTCGGAGACCCAGTACTTC
TRBV6-1	.	TRBJ1-2	14	few	CASSRTLFNYGYTF	TGTGCCAGCAGTCGAACACTATTTAACTATGGCTACACCTTC
TRBV6-2/TRBV6-3	.	TRBJ2-5	12	.	CASSTLEETQYF	TGTGCCAGCAGTACCCTGGAGGAGACCCAGTACTTC
TRBV29-1	TRBD2	TRBJ2-2	14	.	CSVVSAGGRGELFF	TGCAGCGTTGTTTCCGCGGGAGGCCGGGGGGAGCTGTTTTTT
TRBV7-2	.	TRBJ2-5	12	.	CASSRIRETQYF	TGTGCCAGCAGCCGAATACGAGAGACCCAGTACTTC
TRBV27	TRBD1	TRBJ2-3	17	many	CASKPNYRGWKADTQYF	TGTGCCAGTAAGCCTAATTACAGGGGATGGAAAGCAGATACGCAGTATTTT
TRBV6-1	.	TRBJ1-5	14	.	CASSAQGSGQPQHF	TGTGCCAGCAGTGCACAGGGTTCCGGTCAGCCCCAGCATTTT
TRBV29-1	.	TRBJ2-7	12	many	CSALQGPYEQYF	TGCAGCGCTTTACAGGGTCCCTACGAGCAGTACTTC
TRBV7-2	.	TRBJ1-1	13	few	CASSYQGSTEAFF	TGTGCCAGCAGCTATCAGGGGAGCACTGAAGCTTTCTTT
TRBV12-3/TRBV12-4	TRBD2	TRBJ2-7	14	many	CASKLAGVTGEQYF	TGTGCCAGCAAACTAGCGGGAGTTACGGGTGAGCAGTACTTC
TRBV6-5	.	TRBJ1-2	15	.	CASSYWGKANYGYTF	TGTGCCAGCAGTTACTGGGGCAAAGCTAACTATGGCTACACCTTC
TRBV19	TRBD2	TRBJ2-1	15	few	CASSQTSGIYNEQFF	TGTGCCAGTAGCCAGACTAGCGGGATCTACAATGAGCAGTTCTTC
TRBV6-1	TRBD2	TRBJ2-2	15	.	CASSGTSEITGELFF	TGTGCCAGCAGCGGGACTAGCGAGATCACCGGGGAGCTGTTTTTT
TRBV12-3/TRBV12-4	TRBD2	TRBJ2-5	13	many	CASSWRGGETQYF	TGTGCCAGCAGTTGGAGGGGAGGGGAGACCCAGTACTTC
TRBV20-1	.	TRBJ2-7	14	.	CSPYPRGQGYEQYF	TGCAGTCCATACCCCAGAGGGCAGGGCTACGAGCAGTACTTC
TRBV12-3/TRBV12-4	.	TRBJ2-7	14	many	CASSLGGRAGEQYF	TGTGCCAGCAGTTTGGGTGGCAGGGCGGGCGAGCAGTACTTC
TRBV7-2	.	TRBJ1-2	15	.	CASSPTQEWDYGYTF	TGTGCCAGCAGCCCAACCCAGGAATGGGACTATGGCTACACCTTC
TRBV19	.	TRBJ1-1	15	many	CASSRDSTMNTEAFF	TGTGCCAGTAGTAGGGACTCAACGATGAACACTGAAGCTTTCTTT
TRBV27	.	TRBJ2-7	14	many	CASRPPSPSYEQYF	TGTGCCAGCCGCCCCCCTAGCCCCTCCTACGAGCAGTACTTC
TRBV7-7	.	TRBJ2-5	11	many	CASSRWETQYF	TGTGCTAGCAGCCGTTGGGAGACCCAGTACTTC
TRBV7-3	TRBD1	TRBJ2-7	13	many	CASSPRGWGEQYF	TGTGCCAGCAGCCCCAGGGGGTGGGGAGAGCAGTACTTC
TRBV9	.	TRBJ2-7	15	many	CASSATIGSHYEQYF	TGTGCCAGCAGCGCCACAATCGGGAGTCACTACGAGCAGTACTTC
TRBV6-2/TRBV6-3	.	TRBJ1-5	17	.	CASRRVWTAYSNQPQHF	TGTGCCAGCAGAAGGGTTTGGACAGCTTATAGCAATCAGCCCCAGCATTTT
TRBV2	.	TRBJ1-3	15	many	CASSEWGNSGNTIYF	TGTGCCAGCAGTGAATGGGGTAACTCTGGAAACACCATATATTTT
TRBV6-1	.	TRBJ1-5	15	many	CASSDTGLSNQPQHF	TGTGCCAGCAGTGACACAGGGTTGAGCAATCAGCCCCAGCATTTT
TRBV18	.	TRBJ1-1	16	many	CASSPDLPSMNTEAFF	TGTGCCAGCTCACCCGACTTGCCCTCAATGAACACTGAAGCTTTCTTT
TRBV29-1	.	TRBJ1-1	14	many	CSVETGRGDTEAFF	TGCAGCGTTGAAACGGGGCGAGGAGACACTGAAGCTTTCTTT
TRBV19	.	TRBJ2-5	16	many	CATKTQLGQFQETQYF	TGTGCCACCAAAACACAACTCGGACAGTTTCAAGAGACCCAGTACTTC
TRBV4-1	.	TRBJ2-7	16	.	CASSQDDRSYSYEQYF	TGCGCCAGCAGCCAAGACGACAGGAGTTACTCCTACGAGCAGTACTTC
TRBV15	.	TRBJ2-3	15	many	CATSREADYTDTQYF	TGTGCCACCAGCAGAGAAGCGGATTACACAGATACGCAGTATTTT
TRBV5-1	.	TRBJ2-7	15	many	CASSLGRGLSYEQYF	TGCGCCAGCAGCTTGGGACGGGGTTTAAGCTACGAGCAGTACTTC